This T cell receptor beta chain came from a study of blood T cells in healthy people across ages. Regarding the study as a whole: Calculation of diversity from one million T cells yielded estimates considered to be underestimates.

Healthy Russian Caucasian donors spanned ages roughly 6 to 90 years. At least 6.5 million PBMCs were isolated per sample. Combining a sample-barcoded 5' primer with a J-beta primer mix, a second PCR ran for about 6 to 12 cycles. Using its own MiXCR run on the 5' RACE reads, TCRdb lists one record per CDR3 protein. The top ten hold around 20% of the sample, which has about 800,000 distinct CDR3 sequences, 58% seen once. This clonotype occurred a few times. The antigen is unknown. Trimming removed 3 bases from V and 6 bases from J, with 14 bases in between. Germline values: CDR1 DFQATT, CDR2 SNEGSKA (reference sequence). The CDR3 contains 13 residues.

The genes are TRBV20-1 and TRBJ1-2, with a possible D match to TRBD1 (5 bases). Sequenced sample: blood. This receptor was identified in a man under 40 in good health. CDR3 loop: CSARRGAGDGYTF. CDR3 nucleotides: TGCAGTGCTAGGCGAGGGGCCGGAGATGGCTACACCTTC.